The clone carrying this T cell receptor (beta chain) was picked up many times. Its antigen is not identified. The data stem from a study of early T cells in non-severe SARS-CoV-2 infection. For the study at large: It was bulk RNA from unsorted whole blood that was sequenced, and the chains were unpaired.

Study-wide results and limits: Anti-spike CD8 responses were favored by VDJdb matching, which missed private and CD4 specificities.

The CDR3 is 14 amino acids. Germline values: CDR1 SGDLS, CDR2 YYNGEE. V gave up 0 bases and J gave up 10 bases, with 11 bases separating them. Each cDNA molecule carried a unique molecular identifier. A single record per CDR3 protein comes from TCRdb applying MiXCR to the 5' RACE reads. The sample gives tens of thousands of distinct CDR3 sequences, under 5.5% of which show up once; roughly 15% is in the top ten. Sequencing used whole blood. The genes are TRBV9 and TRBJ1-6; D is ambiguous. The receptor was derived from an adult who was a healthcare worker with PCR-confirmed SARS-CoV-2 infection or an uninfected control (not recorded which). The CDR3: CASSVAEGESPLHF. CDR3 nucleotide sequence: TGTGCCAGCAGCGTAGCAGAGGGAGAATCACCCCTCCACTTT.